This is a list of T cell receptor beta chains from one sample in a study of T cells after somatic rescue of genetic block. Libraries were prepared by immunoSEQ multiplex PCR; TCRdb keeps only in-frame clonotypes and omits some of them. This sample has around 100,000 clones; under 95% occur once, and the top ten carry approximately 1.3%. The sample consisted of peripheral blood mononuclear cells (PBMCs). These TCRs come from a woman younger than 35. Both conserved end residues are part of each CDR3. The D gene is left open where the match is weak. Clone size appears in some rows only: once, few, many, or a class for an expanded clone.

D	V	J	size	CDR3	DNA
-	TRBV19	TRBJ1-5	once	CASTGQGYNQPQHF	TGTGCCAGTACGGGCCAGGGGTATAATCAGCCCCAGCATTTT
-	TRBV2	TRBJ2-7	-	CASSARARYEQYF	TGTGCCAGCAGTGCCCGGGCCCGCTACGAGCAGTACTTC
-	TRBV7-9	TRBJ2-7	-	CASSGSYEQYF	TGTGCCAGTTCAGGGAGTTACGAGCAGTACTTC
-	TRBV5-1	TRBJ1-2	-	CASSFSARGYTF	TGCGCCAGCAGCTTTAGCGCGCGGGGCTACACCTTC
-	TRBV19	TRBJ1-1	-	CASSLRQAGETEAFF	TGTGCCAGTAGTTTACGACAGGCCGGAGAGACTGAAGCTTTCTTT
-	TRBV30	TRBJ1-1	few	CALRRGNTEAFF	TGTGCCTTGAGGAGGGGGAACACTGAAGCTTTCTTT
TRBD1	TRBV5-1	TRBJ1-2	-	CASSQPGQGVYGYTF	TGCGCCAGCAGCCAACCGGGACAGGGGGTTTATGGCTACACCTTC
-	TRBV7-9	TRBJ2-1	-	CASSSRVVLFF	TGTGCCAGCAGCTCGCGGGTGGTGCTGTTCTTC
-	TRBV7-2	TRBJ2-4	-	CASSLVVSNIQYF	TGTGCCAGCAGCTTAGTAGTTTCGAACATTCAGTACTTC
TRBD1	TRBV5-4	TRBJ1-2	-	CASSLGGTGNYGYTF	TGTGCCAGCAGCTTGGGGGGGACAGGCAACTATGGCTACACCTTC
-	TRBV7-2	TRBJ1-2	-	CASSLGGGYTF	TGTGCCAGCAGCTTGGGGGGTGGCTACACCTTC
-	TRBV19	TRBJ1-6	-	CASSNSSPLHF	TGTGCCAGTAGTAACAGTTCACCCCTCCACTTT
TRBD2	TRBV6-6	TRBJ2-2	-	CASSARTSGGAGELFF	TGTGCCAGCAGTGCTCGGACTAGCGGGGGTGCCGGGGAGCTGTTTTTT
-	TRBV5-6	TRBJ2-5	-	CASTPLNRVETQYF	TGTGCCAGCACCCCCTTGAACAGGGTGGAGACCCAGTACTTC
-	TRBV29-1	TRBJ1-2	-	CSVEAQLGGASYTF	TGCAGCGTTGAAGCCCAACTGGGTGGGGCGAGCTACACCTTC
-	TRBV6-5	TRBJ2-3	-	CASSYSGRTDTQYF	TGTGCCAGCAGTTACTCTGGAAGGACAGATACGCAGTATTTT
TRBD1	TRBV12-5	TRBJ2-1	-	CASGLAPGTGIYNEQFF	TGTGCTAGTGGTTTGGCCCCCGGGACAGGGATTTACAATGAGCAGTTCTTC
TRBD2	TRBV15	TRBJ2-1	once	CATSVGLVLSNEQFF	TGTGCCACCAGCGTGGGACTAGTCCTTAGCAATGAGCAGTTCTTC
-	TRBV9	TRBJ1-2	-	CASSVGQDPNYGYTF	TGTGCCAGCAGCGTAGGCCAGGACCCCAACTATGGCTACACCTTC
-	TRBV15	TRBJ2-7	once	CATSRDVGTSYEQYF	TGTGCCACCAGCAGAGATGTGGGGACCTCCTACGAGCAGTACTTC